This is a list of T cell receptor beta chains from one sample in a study of T cells in tuberculosis. Some clones are missing from TCRdb's copy, which holds only in-frame ones; the method was immunoSEQ multiplex PCR. This sample yields fewer than 45,000 clones, of which roughly 96% are seen a single time; roughly 6.9% belongs to the top ten. The sequenced sample consisted of PBMCs. The receptors come from a donor aged 5-35 years with latent tuberculosis or without tuberculosis infection. CDR3s include the opening cysteine and the closing phenylalanine or tryptophan. Each record gives: clone size, D gene, V gene, J gene, CDR3 DNA, CDR3 protein. A D gene is named only where the DNA matches it firmly. Size values are once, few and many counts, or a class for expanded clones, and some rows have none.

clone_size: -; d_call: -; v_call: TRBV4-1; j_call: TRBJ2-7; cdr3_nt: TGCGCCAGCAGTCCCACCACCGGACATGAAGGGCAGTACTTC; cdr3_aa: CASSPTTGHEGQYF
clone_size: -; d_call: TRBD1; v_call: TRBV29-1; j_call: TRBJ2-5; cdr3_nt: TGCAGCGTTGTATACAGGGGGCCCCAAGAGACCCAGTACTTC; cdr3_aa: CSVVYRGPQETQYF
clone_size: once; d_call: TRBD2; v_call: TRBV6-1; j_call: TRBJ2-5; cdr3_nt: TGTGCCAGCAGGGACAGCGGGAGGGAGACCCAGTACTTC; cdr3_aa: CASRDSGRETQYF
clone_size: once; d_call: -; v_call: TRBV5-4; j_call: TRBJ1-5; cdr3_nt: TGTGCCAGCAGCCTACAGGTTAGCAATCAGCCCCAGCATTTT; cdr3_aa: CASSLQVSNQPQHF
clone_size: -; d_call: -; v_call: TRBV30; j_call: TRBJ1-1; cdr3_nt: TGTGCCTGGAGTCTACAGCCTTATCGACAGTTGAACACTGAAGCTTTCTTT; cdr3_aa: CAWSLQPYRQLNTEAFF
clone_size: -; d_call: TRBD2; v_call: TRBV6-5; j_call: TRBJ2-7; cdr3_nt: TGTGCCAGCAGTCTCGGCGGGGGAGAGGATCAGTACTTC; cdr3_aa: CASSLGGGEDQYF
clone_size: few; d_call: -; v_call: TRBV19; j_call: TRBJ1-6; cdr3_nt: TGTGCCAGTAGTATGGGGGGGAATTCACCCCTCCACTTT; cdr3_aa: CASSMGGNSPLHF
clone_size: -; d_call: TRBD1; v_call: TRBV30; j_call: TRBJ1-5; cdr3_nt: TGTGCCTGGAGTCGAGGACAGGGTGGTCAGCCCCAGCATTTT; cdr3_aa: CAWSRGQGGQPQHF
clone_size: -; d_call: -; v_call: TRBV5-1; j_call: TRBJ1-5; cdr3_nt: TGCGCCAGCAGCTTGGGGGCAGGGGATCAGCCCCAGCATTTT; cdr3_aa: CASSLGAGDQPQHF
clone_size: -; d_call: -; v_call: TRBV11-2; j_call: TRBJ1-5; cdr3_nt: TGTGCCAGCAGCTTAGCGGGGGGGCAGCCCCAGCATTTT; cdr3_aa: CASSLAGGQPQHF
clone_size: -; d_call: -; v_call: TRBV2; j_call: TRBJ1-6; cdr3_nt: TGTGCCAGCAGTGAAGGGCCTTCACCCCTCCACTTT; cdr3_aa: CASSEGPSPLHF
clone_size: -; d_call: -; v_call: TRBV7-3; j_call: TRBJ1-1; cdr3_nt: TGTGCCAGCAGCGAGAGGAAATGGACTGAAGCTTTCTTT; cdr3_aa: CASSERKWTEAFF
clone_size: -; d_call: TRBD1; v_call: TRBV7-3; j_call: TRBJ2-1; cdr3_nt: TGTGCCAGCAGCCTCGGGACAGGGGAAGACAATGAGCAGTTCTTC; cdr3_aa: CASSLGTGEDNEQFF
clone_size: -; d_call: TRBD1; v_call: TRBV7-3; j_call: TRBJ1-5; cdr3_nt: TGTGCCAGCAGCTCCACAGGGGGCCAGCCCCAGCATTTT; cdr3_aa: CASSSTGGQPQHF
clone_size: -; d_call: -; v_call: TRBV25-1; j_call: TRBJ2-5; cdr3_nt: TGTGCCAGCAGTGATGGAGGGGAAGAGACCCAGTACTTC; cdr3_aa: CASSDGGEETQYF
clone_size: -; d_call: -; v_call: TRBV27; j_call: TRBJ1-1; cdr3_nt: TGTGCCAGCAGTCTCAGAGGGGGGGGGGGTGCAGAAGCTTTCTTT; cdr3_aa: CASSLRGGGGAEAFF
clone_size: -; d_call: -; v_call: TRBV7-3; j_call: TRBJ2-6; cdr3_nt: TGTGCCAGCAGCCTCAGGGGATCTGGGGCCAACGTCCTGACTTTC; cdr3_aa: CASSLRGSGANVLTF
clone_size: -; d_call: -; v_call: TRBV6-5; j_call: TRBJ2-5; cdr3_nt: TGTGCCAGCAGAAGACAGGTGCACCAAGAGACCCAGTACTTC; cdr3_aa: CASRRQVHQETQYF
clone_size: -; d_call: TRBD2; v_call: TRBV9; j_call: TRBJ2-3; cdr3_nt: TGTGCCAGCAGCGGGACTAGCGGGCTAACAGATACGCAGTATTTT; cdr3_aa: CASSGTSGLTDTQYF
clone_size: once; d_call: -; v_call: TRBV27; j_call: TRBJ1-5; cdr3_nt: TGTGCCAGCAGTCCAATGGCCTTTGGCCAGCCCCAGCATTTT; cdr3_aa: CASSPMAFGQPQHF
clone_size: -; d_call: -; v_call: TRBV7-3; j_call: TRBJ1-5; cdr3_nt: TGTGCCAGCAGCCCTGGCCCGGGTTCGAAGCCCCAGCATTTT; cdr3_aa: CASSPGPGSKPQHF
clone_size: -; d_call: TRBD2; v_call: TRBV11-2; j_call: TRBJ2-3; cdr3_nt: TGTGCCAGCAGCTCGGGGTCGGTAGCGGGGCACACGGATACGCAGTATTTT; cdr3_aa: CASSSGSVAGHTDTQYF
clone_size: once; d_call: TRBD2; v_call: TRBV27; j_call: TRBJ2-5; cdr3_nt: TGTGCCAGCAGATCCAGCCCGACTAGCGGGCCTCGAGAGACCCAGTACTTC; cdr3_aa: CASRSSPTSGPRETQYF
clone_size: -; d_call: TRBD2; v_call: TRBV5-6; j_call: TRBJ2-1; cdr3_nt: TGTGCCAGCAGCTTGAGACTAGCGGAATATATATACAATGAGCAGTTCTTC; cdr3_aa: CASSLRLAEYIYNEQFF
clone_size: -; d_call: -; v_call: TRBV7-2; j_call: TRBJ2-5; cdr3_nt: TGTGCCAGCAGTAACCGACAGGCTCTGGGGGAGACCCAGTACTTC; cdr3_aa: CASSNRQALGETQYF
clone_size: -; d_call: TRBD1; v_call: TRBV14; j_call: TRBJ2-4; cdr3_nt: TGTGCCAGCAGTCCCCCAGGGGGCGCATCCAAAAACATTCAGTACTTC; cdr3_aa: CASSPPGGASKNIQYF
clone_size: -; d_call: -; v_call: TRBV5-6; j_call: TRBJ2-1; cdr3_nt: TGTGCCAGCAGCTTGGACCCCGAAGGGGAGGAGGATGAGCAGTTCTTC; cdr3_aa: CASSLDPEGEEDEQFF